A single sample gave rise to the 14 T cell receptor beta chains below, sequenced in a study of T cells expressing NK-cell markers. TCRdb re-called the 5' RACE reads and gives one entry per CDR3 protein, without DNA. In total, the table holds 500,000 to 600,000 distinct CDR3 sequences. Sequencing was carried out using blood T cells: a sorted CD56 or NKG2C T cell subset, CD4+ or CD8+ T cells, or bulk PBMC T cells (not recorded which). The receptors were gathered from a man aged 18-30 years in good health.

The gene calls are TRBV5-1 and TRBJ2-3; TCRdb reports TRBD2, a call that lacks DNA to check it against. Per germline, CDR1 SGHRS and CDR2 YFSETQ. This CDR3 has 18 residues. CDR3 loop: CASSPGLAGGTSTDTQYF. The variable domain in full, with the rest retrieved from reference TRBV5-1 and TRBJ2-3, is KAGVTQTPRYLIKTRGQQVTLSCSPISGHRSVSWYQQTPGQGLQFLFEYFSETQRNKGNFPGRFSGRQFSNSRSEMNVSTLELGDSALYLCASSPGLAGGTSTDTQYFGPGTRLTVL.

The CDR3 reads CASSYQGVYGYTF. This chain joins TRBV28 and TRBJ1-2. CDR1 is MDHEN, CDR2 SYDVKM, per germline. The CDR3 consists of 13 residues.

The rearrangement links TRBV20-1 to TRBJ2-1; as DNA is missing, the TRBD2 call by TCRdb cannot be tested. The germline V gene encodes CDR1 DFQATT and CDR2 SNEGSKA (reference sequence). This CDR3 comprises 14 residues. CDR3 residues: CSAEGASGINEQFF.

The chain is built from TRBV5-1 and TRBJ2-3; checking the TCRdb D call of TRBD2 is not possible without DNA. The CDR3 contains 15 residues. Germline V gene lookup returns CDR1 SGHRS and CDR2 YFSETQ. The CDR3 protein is CASSPVVREEDTQYF.

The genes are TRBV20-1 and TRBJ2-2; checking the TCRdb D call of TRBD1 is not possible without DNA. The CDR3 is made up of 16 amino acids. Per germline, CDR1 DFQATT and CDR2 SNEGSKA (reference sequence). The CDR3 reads CSARGTINREGGELFF.

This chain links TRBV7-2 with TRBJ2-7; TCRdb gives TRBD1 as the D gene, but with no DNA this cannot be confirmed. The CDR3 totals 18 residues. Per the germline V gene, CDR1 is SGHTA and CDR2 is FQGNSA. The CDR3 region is CASSLAPGGPTRTYEQYF. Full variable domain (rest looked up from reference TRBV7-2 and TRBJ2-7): GAGVSQSPSNKVTEKGKDVELRCDPISGHTALYWYRQSLGQGLEFLIYFQGNSAPDKSGLPSDRFSAERTGGSVSTLTIQRTQQEDSAVYLCASSLAPGGPTRTYEQYFGPGTRLTVT.

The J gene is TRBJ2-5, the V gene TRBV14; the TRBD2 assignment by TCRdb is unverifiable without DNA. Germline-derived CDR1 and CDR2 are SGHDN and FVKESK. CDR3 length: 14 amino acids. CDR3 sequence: CASSRVEGRETQYF.

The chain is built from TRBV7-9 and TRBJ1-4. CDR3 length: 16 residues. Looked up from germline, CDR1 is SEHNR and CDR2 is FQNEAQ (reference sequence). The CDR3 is CASSLAPGAANEKLFF.

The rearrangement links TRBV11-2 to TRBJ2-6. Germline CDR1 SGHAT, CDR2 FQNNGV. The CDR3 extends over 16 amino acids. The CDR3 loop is CASSLVRPRGANVLTF.

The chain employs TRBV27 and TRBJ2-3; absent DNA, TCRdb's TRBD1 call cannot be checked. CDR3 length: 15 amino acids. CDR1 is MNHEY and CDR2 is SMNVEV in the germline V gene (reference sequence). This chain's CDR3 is CASSRTGFPTDTQYF.

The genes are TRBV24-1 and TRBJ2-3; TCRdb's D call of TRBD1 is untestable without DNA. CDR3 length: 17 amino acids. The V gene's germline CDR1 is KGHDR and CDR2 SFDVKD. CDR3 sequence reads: CATSDPRPGRNTDTQYF.

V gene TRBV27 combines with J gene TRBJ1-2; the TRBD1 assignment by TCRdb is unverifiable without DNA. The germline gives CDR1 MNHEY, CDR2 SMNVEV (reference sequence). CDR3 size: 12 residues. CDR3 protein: CASSSDREGYTF.

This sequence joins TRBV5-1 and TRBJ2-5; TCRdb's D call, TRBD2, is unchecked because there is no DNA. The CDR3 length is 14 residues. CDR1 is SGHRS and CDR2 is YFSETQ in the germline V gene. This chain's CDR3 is CASSLPSNEETQYF.

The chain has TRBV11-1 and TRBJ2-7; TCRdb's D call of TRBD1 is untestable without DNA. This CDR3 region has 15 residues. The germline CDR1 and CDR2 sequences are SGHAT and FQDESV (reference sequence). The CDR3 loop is CASRRSTGGTYEQYF.